This T cell receptor (beta chain) was documented in a study of blood T cell repertoires in COVID-19 (dated by TCRdb to the early 2020s). Background for the entire study: Samples covering the acute and convalescent phases of COVID-19 were provided by collaborators in the United States, Italy and Spain. The repertoires were made available in a free public database intended to serve as a resource for research on the immune response to SARS-CoV-2. Where HLA class I and class II types were available, the types were taken from metadata supplied by the sample provider, not from assay-based typing. Samples came from the ongoing ImmuneRACE study (first 160 participants) plus 1,254 subjects from 6 global collaborators. The dataset comprised deeply sampled blood TCRbeta repertoires from subjects exposed to, actively infected with, or recovered from COVID-19. The material from the prospective study consisted of cDNA or gDNA derived from T cells, B-cell-depleted T cells, or PBMCs. Sample metadata almost always included a de-identified subject ID, COVID-19 status, age in years and sex.

CDR1 and CDR2, per the germline V gene, are SGHTA and FQGNSA. The CDR3 starts with the cysteine, ends with the phenylalanine, and has 16 residues. Of the read, only the CDR3 DNA is kept; its 48 bases are in frame from base 1. Unmatched junction bases come to 5, with V trimmed by 0 bases and J by 8 bases. A second Seattle source provided samples from volunteer blood donors who had recovered from COVID-19. Whole blood was collected in K2EDTA tubes by collaborating institutions according to the institutions' own protocols. For TCRbeta analysis, collaborators shipped samples in one of three forms: frozen whole blood, isolated PBMCs, or DNA extracted from either of those sample types. The immunoSEQ Assay, a bias-controlled multiplex PCR, was used to amplify TCRbeta CDR3 regions from genomic DNA. Per the authors' processing: The number of nucleated cells in each sample was estimated from the amplification of reference gene primers within the assay. To quantify the absolute abundance of each unique TCRbeta CDR3 rearrangement, sequence reads were collapsed and filtered. For each sample, productive Simpson clonality was calculated as the square root of Simpson's diversity index across productive rearrangements. The immuneACCESS repertoire file appears here via TCRdb, limited to in-frame rearrangements. These files lack a portion of the clones; in checked studies, under half of the deficit traces to unresolved V genes, and the cause of the others is not known. V and J calls and clone size come straight from that table; D and trimming were deduced from the DNA. The table for this sample lists 310,000 or so clones; around 92% of them were counted only once. Roughly 6.7% of the sample lies in the top ten.

Study-level results and caveats: The amount of clinical and demographic metadata varied by source and participant and was provided uncurated.

Comments on this clone: Its antigen specificity is not known. No much larger clonotype is one base removed from it; base qualities were not supplied.

The receptor was isolated from a young man who had recovered from COVID-19. Material for sequencing was peripheral blood. The V gene is TRBV7-2 and the J gene is TRBJ1-6; TRBD1 agrees with 9 junctional bases. The nucleotides are TGTGCCAGCAGCTTAGCGCTTAGACAGGGGGATTCACCCCTCCACTTT. This encodes CASSLALRQGDSPLHF.